This is a list of T cell receptor beta chains from one sample in a study of post-analysis software for immune sequencing data. Via MiXCR, TCRdb re-called the PCR reads, giving one row per CDR3 protein. The repertoire holds approximately 630,000 distinct CDR3 sequences, with over 45% as singletons. The source material was blood. The source of these receptors is a girl aged 2 to 10 with multiple sclerosis. The CDR3 runs from the conserved cysteine through the conserved F or W. The order of the fields is V gene, D gene, J gene, clone size, CDR3 DNA, CDR3 protein. The D gene is left open where the match is weak. Clone size is not always given. Where it is, it says once, few, many or a class for expanded clones.

v_call: TRBV7-2
d_call: .
j_call: TRBJ2-3
clone_size: .
cdr3_nt: TGTGCCAGCAGCTTAGGTAGCGTGATCACAGATACGCAGTATTTT
cdr3_aa: CASSLGSVITDTQYF

v_call: TRBV7-2
d_call: .
j_call: TRBJ2-6
clone_size: .
cdr3_nt: TGTGCCAGCACCCAGGGCACTGGGGCCAACGTCCTGACTTTC
cdr3_aa: CASTQGTGANVLTF

v_call: TRBV11-2
d_call: TRBD2
j_call: TRBJ2-1
clone_size: .
cdr3_nt: TGCGCCAGCAGCCACACTCTAGCGGGGGGGCGCTCCTACAATGAGCAGTTCTTC
cdr3_aa: CASSHTLAGGRSYNEQFF

v_call: TRBV29-1
d_call: TRBD1
j_call: TRBJ2-1
clone_size: .
cdr3_nt: TGCAGCGTTGAAGACCTATTGACAGGGGGCGTCTACAATGAGCAGTTCTTC
cdr3_aa: CSVEDLLTGGVYNEQFF

v_call: TRBV5-6
d_call: TRBD2
j_call: TRBJ2-5
clone_size: few
cdr3_nt: TGTGCCAGCAGCCGCCTAGCGGGAGGGCTGGATGAGCAGTACTTC
cdr3_aa: CASSRLAGGLDEQYF

v_call: TRBV6-5
d_call: .
j_call: TRBJ2-3
clone_size: few
cdr3_nt: TGTGCCAGCAGTTACGGGGCAGTCACAGATACGCAGTATTTT
cdr3_aa: CASSYGAVTDTQYF

v_call: TRBV27
d_call: TRBD1
j_call: TRBJ2-1
clone_size: .
cdr3_nt: TGTGCCAGCAGTCCTGGGTGGACAGGGTCCTACAATGAGCAGTTCTTC
cdr3_aa: CASSPGWTGSYNEQFF

v_call: TRBV20-1
d_call: TRBD2
j_call: TRBJ2-7
clone_size: few
cdr3_nt: TGCAGTGCTAAAGCCGGGAGGGCCTACGAGCAGTACTTC
cdr3_aa: CSAKAGRAYEQYF

v_call: TRBV27
d_call: .
j_call: TRBJ2-7
clone_size: .
cdr3_nt: TGTGCCAGCAGTTATAGGTCCTCCTACGAGCAGTACTTC
cdr3_aa: CASSYRSSYEQYF

v_call: TRBV10-3
d_call: .
j_call: TRBJ2-5
clone_size: .
cdr3_nt: TGTGCCATCAGTCCTCTGGGGAAGGAGACCCAGTACTTC
cdr3_aa: CAISPLGKETQYF

v_call: TRBV3-1
d_call: .
j_call: TRBJ2-5
clone_size: few
cdr3_nt: TGTGCCAGCAGCCAAGAAAGGGCCCCGGCCGGCGAGACCCAGTACTTC
cdr3_aa: CASSQERAPAGETQYF

v_call: TRBV20-1
d_call: .
j_call: TRBJ1-6
clone_size: .
cdr3_nt: TGCAGTGCTAGAGGGGGAGTTTCACCCCTCCACTTT
cdr3_aa: CSARGGVSPLHF

v_call: TRBV7-9
d_call: .
j_call: TRBJ2-5
clone_size: .
cdr3_nt: TGTGCCAGCAGCTTACCCAGCCAAGAGACCCAGTACTTC
cdr3_aa: CASSLPSQETQYF

v_call: TRBV11-2
d_call: .
j_call: TRBJ1-1
clone_size: few
cdr3_nt: TGTGCCAGCAGCCGCCAGAACACTGAAGCTTTCTTT
cdr3_aa: CASSRQNTEAFF

v_call: TRBV7-2
d_call: .
j_call: TRBJ2-4
clone_size: few
cdr3_nt: TGTGCCAGCAGCTTAGCTCAGGGATACATTCAGTACTTC
cdr3_aa: CASSLAQGYIQYF

v_call: TRBV5-4
d_call: .
j_call: TRBJ1-4
clone_size: .
cdr3_nt: TGTGCCAGCAGCTCAAACATAGCAACTAATGAAAAACTGTTTTTT
cdr3_aa: CASSSNIATNEKLFF

v_call: TRBV12-3/TRBV12-4
d_call: .
j_call: TRBJ2-3
clone_size: .
cdr3_nt: TGTGCCAGCAGTTTAAACCTGGGGGCGCAGTATTTT
cdr3_aa: CASSLNLGAQYF

v_call: TRBV13
d_call: .
j_call: TRBJ2-5
clone_size: .
cdr3_nt: TGTGCCAGCAGCTTAGATCCAGGGCGACGTGAGACCCAGTACTTC
cdr3_aa: CASSLDPGRRETQYF

v_call: TRBV4-2
d_call: .
j_call: TRBJ2-7
clone_size: once
cdr3_nt: TGTGCCAGCAGCCCTATAGGGGGAGGAGACGAGCAGTACTTC
cdr3_aa: CASSPIGGGDEQYF

v_call: TRBV20-1
d_call: TRBD1
j_call: TRBJ1-6
clone_size: .
cdr3_nt: TGCAGTGCTAGATACCGGGGACAGGGATCCTATAATTCACCCCTCCACTTT
cdr3_aa: CSARYRGQGSYNSPLHF

v_call: TRBV2
d_call: TRBD1
j_call: TRBJ2-4
clone_size: .
cdr3_nt: TGTGCCGGCAGTGGGGGACAGGGGAAAAACATTCAGTACTTC
cdr3_aa: CAGSGGQGKNIQYF

v_call: TRBV5-5
d_call: .
j_call: TRBJ2-7
clone_size: .
cdr3_nt: TGTGCCAGCAGCTCCGACCGGGACGGCTTCTACGAGCAGTACTTC
cdr3_aa: CASSSDRDGFYEQYF

v_call: TRBV10-2
d_call: TRBD2
j_call: TRBJ2-2
clone_size: .
cdr3_nt: TGCGCCAGCAGTGAGTTTCTAGCGGGGGCAACGAACACCGGGGAGCTGTTTTTT
cdr3_aa: CASSEFLAGATNTGELFF

v_call: TRBV6-1
d_call: TRBD1
j_call: TRBJ2-6
clone_size: once
cdr3_nt: TGTGCCAGCAGTGACAGGGGGCCCGGGGCCAACGTCCTGACTTTC
cdr3_aa: CASSDRGPGANVLTF

v_call: TRBV10-3
d_call: TRBD2
j_call: TRBJ2-1
clone_size: .
cdr3_nt: TGTGCCATCAGTGAGTCGAGTCCCGCGGGAGGGCCCTATGAGCAGTTCTTC
cdr3_aa: CAISESSPAGGPYEQFF

v_call: TRBV3-1
d_call: TRBD2
j_call: TRBJ2-7
clone_size: few
cdr3_nt: TGTGCCAGCAGCCTAGCGGGAGAATACGAGCAGTACTTC
cdr3_aa: CASSLAGEYEQYF

v_call: TRBV10-3
d_call: TRBD2
j_call: TRBJ2-3
clone_size: .
cdr3_nt: TGTGCCACCATAGCGGGGGGTACAGATACGCAGTATTTT
cdr3_aa: CATIAGGTDTQYF

v_call: TRBV29-1
d_call: TRBD1
j_call: TRBJ1-5
clone_size: few
cdr3_nt: TGCAGCGTTGACACAGGGGGAAGAGGTCAGCCCCAGCATTTT
cdr3_aa: CSVDTGGRGQPQHF

v_call: TRBV7-9
d_call: .
j_call: TRBJ2-3
clone_size: few
cdr3_nt: TGTGCCAGCAGCTCGGTGGGGATCACAGATACGCAGTATTTT
cdr3_aa: CASSSVGITDTQYF

v_call: TRBV12-3/TRBV12-4
d_call: .
j_call: TRBJ1-4
clone_size: .
cdr3_nt: TGTGCCAGCAGTTTCAAGGAGGGAGGTGAAAAACTGTTTTTT
cdr3_aa: CASSFKEGGEKLFF

v_call: TRBV29-1
d_call: .
j_call: TRBJ2-5
clone_size: .
cdr3_nt: TGCAGCGCCCGGGATTCCGGTCGAGCGACCCAGTACTTC
cdr3_aa: CSARDSGRATQYF